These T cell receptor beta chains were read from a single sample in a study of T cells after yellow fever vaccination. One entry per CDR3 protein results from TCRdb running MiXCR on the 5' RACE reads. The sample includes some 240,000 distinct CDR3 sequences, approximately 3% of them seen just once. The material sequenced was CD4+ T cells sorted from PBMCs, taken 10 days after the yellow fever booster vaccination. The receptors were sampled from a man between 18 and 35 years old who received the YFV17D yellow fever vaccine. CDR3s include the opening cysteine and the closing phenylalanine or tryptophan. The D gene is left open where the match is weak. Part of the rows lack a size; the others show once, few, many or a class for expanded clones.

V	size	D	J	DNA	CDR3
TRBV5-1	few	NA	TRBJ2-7	TGCGCCAGCAGCCTATACAGGGCCCACGAGCAGTACTTC	CASSLYRAHEQYF
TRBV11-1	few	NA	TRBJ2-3	TGTGCCAGCAGCAGATTCGGAGGGGGTACAGATACGCAGTATTTT	CASSRFGGGTDTQYF
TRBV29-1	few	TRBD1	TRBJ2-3	TGCAGCGTTGATGGCGGGACAGGACGAACAGATACGCAGTATTTT	CSVDGGTGRTDTQYF
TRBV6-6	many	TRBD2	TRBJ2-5	TGTGCCAGCAGTTACCCCTTCCCCCCTCGGGGGGACCAAGAGACCCAGTACTTC	CASSYPFPPRGDQETQYF
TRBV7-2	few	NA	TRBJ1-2	TGTGCCAGCAGCTTACTTCTAGTCTATGGCTACACCTTC	CASSLLLVYGYTF
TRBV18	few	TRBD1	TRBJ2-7	TGTGCCAGCTCACCATGGGACAGCTCCTACGAGCAGTACTTC	CASSPWDSSYEQYF
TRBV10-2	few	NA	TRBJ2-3	TGCGCCAGCAGTGAGTGGGTAGCGGGCACAGATACGCAGTATTTT	CASSEWVAGTDTQYF
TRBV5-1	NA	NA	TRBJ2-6	TGCGCCAGCAGCTTGGATCCTGGGGCCAACGTCCTGACTTTC	CASSLDPGANVLTF
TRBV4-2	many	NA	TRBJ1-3	TGTGCCAGCAGCCAGGGAGAGGGTTCTGGAAACACCATATATTTT	CASSQGEGSGNTIYF
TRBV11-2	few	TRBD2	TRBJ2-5	TGTGCCAGCAGCAATAATGGGAGGGCGGGGACCCAAGAGACCCAGTACTTC	CASSNNGRAGTQETQYF
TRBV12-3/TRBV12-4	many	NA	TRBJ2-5	TGTGCCAGCTTCCGGAGGGCCGAAGAGACCCAGTACTTC	CASFRRAEETQYF
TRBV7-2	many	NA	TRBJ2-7	TGTGCCAGCAGCTTAAGTACGTACGAGCAGTACTTC	CASSLSTYEQYF
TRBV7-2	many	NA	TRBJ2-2	TGTGCCAGCAGCTCCGACTGGAGGACCGGGGAGCTGTTTTTT	CASSSDWRTGELFF
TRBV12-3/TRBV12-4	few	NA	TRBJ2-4	TGTGCCAGCAGTTTTCGAGTTGGCCTAGCCAAAAACATTCAGTACTTC	CASSFRVGLAKNIQYF
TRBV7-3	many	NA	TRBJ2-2	TGTGCCAGCAGCTTCGGACCTAACACCGGGGAGCTGTTTTTT	CASSFGPNTGELFF
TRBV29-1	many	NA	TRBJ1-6	TGCAGCGTTGCGGTTGGCCAGCCCAATTCACCCCTCCACTTT	CSVAVGQPNSPLHF
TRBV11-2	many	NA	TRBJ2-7	TGTGCCAGCAGCTTAGATCAAATAGCCGAGCAGTACTTC	CASSLDQIAEQYF